This T cell receptor (beta chain) was observed in a study of CD8+CD57+ T cells in acquired aplastic anemia. Study-level background: Around 3.2 ug was the average amount of DNA from sorted CD4+ and CD8+ cells. Findings of the study overall: Between patients and controls, twenty-nine CD8+ CDR3 sequences were found in common. CD8+ Simpson's diversity in patients was not significantly different from that in controls.

CDR3 and TCR beta VDJ profiling relied on a genomic DNA template. TCRdb reprocessed the reads with MiXCR, giving one entry per CDR3 protein. Of 100,000 to 150,000 distinct CDR3 sequences listed, 45% to 60% are singletons. CD8+CD57+ cell expansion, shown by flow cytometry, had occurred in the patients selected for sequencing. Severe acquired aplastic anemia was present in every patient. Trimming at V came to 6 bases and at J to 4 bases, leaving 5 bases not matched to a gene. This CDR3 spans 12 amino acids. Germline V lookup: CDR1 SQVTM, CDR2 ANQGSEA. This clonotype was observed a handful of times. Its specificity is unknown.

V gene TRBV29-1 combines with J gene TRBJ2-5; 7 bases are shared with TRBD2. Sample: sorted CD4+, CD8+, or CD8+CD57+ T cells (not recorded which) from PBMCs. This clonotype was sampled from a human donor with aplastic anemia. The CDR3 DNA follows: TGCAGCGTACCATGGGGGGGAGAGACCCAGTACTTC. Its translation is CSVPWGGETQYF. Looking up the rest from reference TRBV29-1 and TRBJ2-5 gives the full variable domain: SAVISQKPSRDICQRGTSLTIQCQVDSQVTMMFWYRQQPGQSLTLIATANQGSEATYESGFVIDKFPISRPNLTFSTLTVSNMSPEDSSIYLCSVPWGGETQYFGPGTRLLVL.